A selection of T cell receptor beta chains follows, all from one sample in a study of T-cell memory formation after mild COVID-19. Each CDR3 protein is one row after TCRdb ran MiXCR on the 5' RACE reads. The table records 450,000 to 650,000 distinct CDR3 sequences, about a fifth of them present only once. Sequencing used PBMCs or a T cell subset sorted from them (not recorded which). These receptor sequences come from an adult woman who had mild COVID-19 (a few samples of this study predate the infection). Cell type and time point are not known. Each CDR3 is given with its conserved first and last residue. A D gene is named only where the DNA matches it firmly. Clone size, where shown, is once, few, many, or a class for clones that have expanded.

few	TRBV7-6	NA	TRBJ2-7	TGTGCCAGCAGCGCTAACGGCCGCTCCTACGAGCAGTACTTC	CASSANGRSYEQYF
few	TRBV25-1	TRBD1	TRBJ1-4	TGTGCCAGCAGTGGTATTCGGGACAGGGGGAATGAAAAACTGTTTTTT	CASSGIRDRGNEKLFF
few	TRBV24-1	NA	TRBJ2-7	TGTGCCACCAGTGATTCGGCCGAGCAGTACTTC	CATSDSAEQYF
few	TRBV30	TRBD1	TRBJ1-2	TGTGCCTGGATCAGACAGGGGCTCTATGGCTACACCTTC	CAWIRQGLYGYTF
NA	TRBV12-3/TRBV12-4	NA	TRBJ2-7	TGTGCCAGCAGTCCTCCGGCAGGGTTCCACGAGCAGTACTTC	CASSPPAGFHEQYF
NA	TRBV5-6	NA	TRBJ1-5	TGTGCCAGCAGCTCGTTGGGGGCTGGGAATCAGCCCCAGCATTTT	CASSSLGAGNQPQHF
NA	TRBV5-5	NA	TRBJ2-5	TGTGCCAGCAGCTTGGAGTGGGTACAAGAGACCCAGTACTTC	CASSLEWVQETQYF
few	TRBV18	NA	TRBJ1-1	TGCGCCAGCAGCCCTCCGGGGCGTAACACTGAAGCTTTCTTT	CASSPPGRNTEAFF
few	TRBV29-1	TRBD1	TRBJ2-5	TGCAGCGTTGAAGACAAGGGGGCGAACGTTGAGACCCAGTACTTC	CSVEDKGANVETQYF
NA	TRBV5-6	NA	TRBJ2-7	TGTGCCAGCAGCTTGGGAACATTCTGGAACTTC	CASSLGTFWNF
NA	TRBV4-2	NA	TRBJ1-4	TGTGCCAGCAGCCCAGGCGAGGTACTTAATGAAAAACTGTTTTTT	CASSPGEVLNEKLFF
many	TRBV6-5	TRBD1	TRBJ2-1	TGTGCCAGCAGTGGGGACAGGGGGCTCTACAATGAGCAGTTCTTC	CASSGDRGLYNEQFF
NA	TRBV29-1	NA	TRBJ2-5	TGCAGCGTTCCCCGGTCCGCGGAGACCCAGTACTTC	CSVPRSAETQYF
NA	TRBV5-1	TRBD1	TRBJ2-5	TGCGCCAGCAGCCCCCAGGGGGCGGCGAAGGAGACCCAGTACTTC	CASSPQGAAKETQYF
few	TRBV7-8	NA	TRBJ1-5	TGTGCCAGCAGCCCCCTCCCAGTAGAGCCCCAGCATTTT	CASSPLPVEPQHF
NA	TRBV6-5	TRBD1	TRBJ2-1	TGTGCCAGCAGGGGGGACAGGGGCCCCTACAATGAGCAGTTCTTC	CASRGDRGPYNEQFF
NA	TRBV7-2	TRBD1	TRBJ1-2	TGTGCCAGCAGCAAGGGACAGGGCGGAAAATATGGCTACACCTTC	CASSKGQGGKYGYTF
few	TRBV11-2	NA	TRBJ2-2	TGTGCCAGCAGCTTAGACCCTGACAGGATGTGGACCGGGGAGCTGTTTTTT	CASSLDPDRMWTGELFF
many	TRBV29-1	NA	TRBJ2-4	TGCAGCGTTGAAGAGATGGCAGGGTTCTCGTTC	CSVEEMAGFSF
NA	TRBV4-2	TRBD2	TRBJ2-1	TGTGCCAGCAGCCAAGTAGTGGCTAGCGGTGCCTACAATGAGCAGTTCTTC	CASSQVVASGAYNEQFF
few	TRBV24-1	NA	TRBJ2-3	TGTGCCACCAGTGACCCCCTCACAGGGGGGGGGGATACGCAGTATTTT	CATSDPLTGGGDTQYF